This T cell receptor (beta chain) was recorded in a study of PD-1 blockade in classical Hodgkin lymphoma (TCRdb year 2020). Broadly, across the study: Nivolumab dosing was 3 mg/kg intravenously every 2 weeks, continuing until either disease progression or unacceptable toxicity. To define a peripheral blood immune signature of response to PD-1 blockade in classical Hodgkin lymphoma, the study combined TCR beta sequencing with CyTOF.

The Qiagen DNeasy kit was used to extract genomic DNA from unsorted PBMCs and from the negatively selected CD4+ and CD8+ fractions. TCR beta CDR3 regions were subjected to amplification by immunoSEQ multiplex PCR with primers that anneal to V and J segments. A synthetic immune receptor repertoire was used to minimize amplification bias, and any remaining bias was removed computationally after sequencing. In the source study's methods: Custom Python scripts were used to quantify repertoire diversity as the Shannon entropy index. Unsorted, CD4+ and CD8+ repertoires were examined separately, except in combined analyses, for which CD4+ and CD8+ sequences were merged in silico. Clonal expansion was defined as at least a 2-fold frequency increase after treatment relative to C1D1, with a pseudocount of 0.5 for undetected baseline clones. Singleton clones were defined as clones with 0 or 1 copy at C1D1, and non-singleton clones were defined as clones with 2 or more copies. Clones expanded in unsorted samples were assigned a CD4+, CD8+ or unknown annotation through matching of protein sequences in sorted samples from the same patient. Wilcoxon tests on paired samples were used to test diversity changes from C1D1 to C4D1. In TCRdb, the immuneACCESS table is reduced to in-frame sequences with V and J assigned. These tables do not hold every clone; where another copy was compared, an unresolved V gene accounts for under half, and the others remain unexplained. Clone size and V and J calls were adopted from that table, with D and trimming inferred from the DNA. Recorded for this sample are some 52,000 clones; about nine tenths of them occurred a single time. The ten largest clones take up approximately 6.8% of the sample.

The V end loses 5 bases and the J end loses 6 bases, and a stretch of 10 bases separates them. Via the germline V gene (reference sequence), CDR1 is DFQATT and CDR2 SNEGSKA. The CDR3 has 11 amino acids, counting the end cysteine and phenylalanine. Only the CDR3 portion is preserved as DNA: 33 bases, with reading frame beginning at the first base. Summary of the overall study and its limitations: A significant rise by C4D1 was seen in CD4+ but not CD8+ TCR diversity (p=0.0027 vs p=0.16), with the rise being most apparent in complete responders (p=0.02). Patients starting nivolumab less than 1 year after ASCT had lower diversity and were excluded from later analyses to avoid confounding by immune reconstitution. Trial patients with a complete response had baseline diversity similar to that of newly diagnosed patients, while partial responders and progressors had significantly lower diversity. Baseline TCR diversity was reported to be lower in newly diagnosed patients than in healthy donors, and even lower in relapsed/refractory patients. The study covered only a single clinical trial cohort, and the causes of the repertoire differences, possibly disease activity or prior therapy, were still not defined.

On this clone: It has no known antigen specificity. The record has no base qualities; no much larger clone is one base away.

The time point tag for this specimen amounts to: cycle 4 day 1 (C4D1), after less than seven weeks of nivolumab. Every trial patient had relapsed following autologous stem cell transplantation, and prior brentuximab vedotin exposure was what differed among cohorts A, B and C. The trial cohort was composed of about 58 patients with relapsed/refractory classical Hodgkin lymphoma, for whom complete response, partial response or progressive disease was recorded as best overall response. Trial patients were treated with single-agent nivolumab in the multi-cohort phase II CheckMate 205 trial. An independent review committee assessed best overall response by applying the 2007 International Working Group response criteria. Trial PBMCs were obtained immediately prior to nivolumab initiation (C1D1) and on therapy at cycle 2 day 1 and cycle 4 day 1. Peripheral blood was collected in 8 mL Vacutainer Cell Preparation Tubes, from which PBMCs were isolated by centrifugation and then cryopreserved.

The TCR sequence derives from a human donor with classical Hodgkin lymphoma. The sequenced sample was peripheral blood mononuclear cells (PBMCs), obtained before the fourth cycle of nivolumab. The V gene is TRBV20-1 and the J gene is TRBJ1-1, with TRBD1 as a weak D call on 5 bases. The CDR3 protein is CSALRQPEAFF. The nucleotide sequence is TGCAGTGCTTTAAGACAGCCTGAAGCTTTCTTT.